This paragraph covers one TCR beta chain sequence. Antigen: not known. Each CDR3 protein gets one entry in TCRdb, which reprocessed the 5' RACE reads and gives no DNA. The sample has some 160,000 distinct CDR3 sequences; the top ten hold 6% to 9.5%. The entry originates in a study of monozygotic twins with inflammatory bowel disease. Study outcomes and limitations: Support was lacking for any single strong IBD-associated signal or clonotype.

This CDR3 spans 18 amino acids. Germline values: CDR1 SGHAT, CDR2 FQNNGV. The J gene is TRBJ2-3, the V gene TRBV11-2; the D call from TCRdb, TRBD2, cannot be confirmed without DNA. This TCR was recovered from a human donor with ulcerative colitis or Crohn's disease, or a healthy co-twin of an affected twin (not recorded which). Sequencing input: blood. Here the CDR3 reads CASSLIGLAGGREDTQYF. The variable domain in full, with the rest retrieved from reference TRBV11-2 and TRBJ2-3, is EAGVAQSPRYKIIEKRQSVAFWCNPISGHATLYWYQQILGQGPKLLIQFQNNGVVDDSQLPKDRFSAERLKGVDSTLKIQPAKLEDSAVYLCASSLIGLAGGREDTQYFGPGTRLTVL.